One sample yielded the 32 T cell receptor beta chains listed below, sequenced in a study of Ad26.COV2.S vaccination and SARS-CoV-2 variants. The protocol was immunoSEQ multiplex PCR, while the TCRdb copy is restricted to in-frame clones and leaves out a portion. Of hundreds of thousands of clones detected, 75% to 90% appear once; the ten largest clones hold approximately 4.5%. Treatment given: approximately 18 received Ad26.COV2.S at low or high dose, single or two shots; roughly five received placebo; per-sample allocation not given. Following the first vaccine or placebo injection, samples were taken on day 63. This sample comprised peripheral blood, obtained in a trial of Ad26.COV2.S vaccine versus placebo. Receptor source: a person between 18 and 59 years old who received the Ad26.COV2.S COVID-19 vaccine or a placebo.

With respect to this clone: A much larger clone differs by one base, so this may be a read error. The chain uses TRBV4-1 and TRBJ1-1, with D possibly TRBD1 on 6 matching bases. The germline CDR1 and CDR2 sequences are MGHRA and YSYEKL. Trimming pared 0 bases from V and 0 bases from J, leaving 23 bases between. The CDR3 is 20 residues long. DNA of the CDR3: TGCGCCAGCAGCCAAGATATGGGAGGGACATCACCACCCTTGAACACTGAAGCTTTCTTT. It is translated as CASSQDMGGTSPPLNTEAFF.

The chain carries TRBV30 and TRBJ2-1, with D possibly being TRBD1 or TRBD2 (5 bases each). The V end was cut by 5 bases, the J end by 5 bases, with 10 bases between. CDR3 length equals 12 residues. Germline V gene sequence: CDR1 GTSNPN, CDR2 SVGIG (reference sequence). The CDR3 region is CAWGDQNNEQFF. The CDR3 bases are TGTGCCTGGGGGGACCAGAACAATGAGCAGTTCTTC.

This chain links TRBV15 with TRBJ1-5, with a tentative D call TRBD1 (5 bases). Per germline, CDR1 LNHNV and CDR2 YYDKDF (reference sequence). V was pared by 5 bases and J by 3 bases, with 11 bases between. The CDR3 has 14 residues. The CDR3 nucleotides read TGTGCCACCAGCGACAGACGCATCAATCAGCCCCAGCATTTT. Amino acid sequence: CATSDRRINQPQHF. Full variable domain (remainder filled in from reference TRBV15 and TRBJ1-5): DAMVIQNPRYQVTQFGKPVTLSCSQTLNHNVMYWYQQKSSQAPKLLFHYYDKDFNNEADTPDNFQSRRPNTSFCFLDIRSPGLGDTAMYLCATSDRRINQPQHFGDGTRLSIL.

This clone has a single count. This sequence joins TRBV2 and TRBJ2-2, with D unclear. V was clipped by 2 bases and J by 2 bases, with 9 bases between them. Germline loops: CDR1 SNHLY, CDR2 FYNNEI. This CDR3 contains 15 residues. The CDR3 loop is CASSERLANTGELFF. CDR3 DNA: TGTGCCAGCAGTGAACGATTGGCCAACACCGGGGAGCTGTTTTTT.

The chain links TRBV5-6 to TRBJ1-5; D not resolved. Per the germline V gene, CDR1 is SGHDT and CDR2 is YYEEEE. CDR3 length equals 14 residues. V lost 0 bases, J lost 3 bases, and 7 bases lay in between. The CDR3 region has the DNA TGTGCCAGCAGCTTGGGGCCAGACAATCAGCCCCAGCATTTT. The encoded protein is CASSLGPDNQPQHF.

Here the CDR3 reads CASSEGVRQAYEQYF. CDR3 nucleotides: TGTGCCAGCAGTGAAGGGGTCCGACAGGCCTACGAGCAGTACTTC. This chain links TRBV6-1 with TRBJ2-7; possibly TRBD1 for D (6 bases). Germline V lookup: CDR1 MNHNS, CDR2 SASEGT. This CDR3 contains 15 residues. Deletions cut 1 base from V and 2 bases from J, with 12 bases between.

In regard to this clone: The germline gene is not matched at one end of the junction; a read error may be the cause. The CDR3 reads CASSLAPGSENPEAFF. CDR3 in DNA: TGCGCCAGCAGCTTGGCCCCGGGCAGTGAGAACCCTGAAGCTTTCTTT. J is TRBJ1-1 and V is TRBV5-1; D is ambiguous. This CDR3 region has 16 residues. The germline gives CDR1 SGHRS, CDR2 YFSETQ.

The chain employs TRBV5-1 and TRBJ2-5; D is uncertain. Trimming removed 3 bases from V and 4 bases from J, with 4 bases in between. The CDR3 has 11 amino acids. From germline, CDR1 is SGHRS and CDR2 YFSETQ. The CDR3 loop is CASSSTETQYF. The CDR3 region has the DNA TGCGCCAGCAGCTCAACAGAGACCCAGTACTTC.

The V and J genes are TRBV3-1 (or the pseudogene TRBV3-2) and TRBJ2-5; D is ambiguous. The CDR3 covers 15 residues. V was pared by 1 base and J by 1 base, with 10 bases between. Germline values: CDR1 LGHDT, CDR2 YNNKEL (reference sequence). CDR3 in DNA: TGTGCCAGCAGCCAAGGCCCAGGTCTCCAAGAGACCCAGTACTTC. It specifies CASSQGPGLQETQYF.

This clone was detected once. The chain joins TRBV9 to TRBJ2-1; the D gene could be TRBD1 or TRBD2 (5 bases each). Germline V gene lookup returns CDR1 SGDLS and CDR2 YYNGEE. The CDR3 runs 15 residues. Deletions cut 4 bases from V and 5 bases from J, with 16 bases between. CDR3 region: CASSLGTAINNEQFF. The CDR3 nucleotides read TGTGCCAGCAGCCTCGGGACCGCGATCAACAATGAGCAGTTCTTC.

This clone was seen at least ten times. V and J are TRBV30 and TRBJ1-2; 7 bases fit TRBD1. V lost 5 bases, J lost 8 bases, and 11 bases stayed unmatched. CDR1 and CDR2 (germline): GTSNPN, SVGIG (reference sequence). This CDR3 region has 13 residues. The CDR3 sequence is CAWADRSPGGYTF. CDR3 in DNA: TGTGCCTGGGCGGACAGGTCCCCGGGGGGCTACACCTTC.

The CDR3 loop is CASSEYQGINTDTQYF. CDR3 in DNA: TGTGCCAGCAGCGAATACCAGGGGATTAACACAGATACGCAGTATTTT. V gene TRBV14 combines with J gene TRBJ2-3; a weak D match, TRBD1 (6 bases). This CDR3 is built from 16 residues. The germline CDR1 and CDR2 sequences are SGHDN and FVKESK. Trimming removed 5 bases from V and 2 bases from J, with 17 bases in between.

The gene calls are TRBV3-1 (or the pseudogene TRBV3-2) and TRBJ2-7, with no clear D. CDR1 is LGHDT, CDR2 YNNKEL, per germline (reference sequence). This CDR3 is built from 14 residues. The germline V and J ends were trimmed by 1 base and 0 bases, with 7 bases remaining between them. The CDR3 protein is CASSQGVNSYEQYF. DNA for the CDR3: TGTGCCAGCAGCCAAGGGGTCAACTCCTACGAGCAGTACTTC.

The V and J genes are TRBV6-5 and TRBJ1-2; 9 bases map to TRBD1. The CDR3 sequence is 16 residues long. Germline V CDR1 and CDR2: MNHEY, SVGAGI. V was pared by 1 base and J by 4 bases, with 7 bases of the junction left unmatched. The CDR3 loop is CASSYYPGTGIYGYTF. DNA for the CDR3: TGTGCCAGCAGTTACTATCCCGGGACAGGGATCTATGGCTACACCTTC.

The genes are TRBV5-1 and TRBJ2-6; 7 bases line up with TRBD1. Germline CDR1 and CDR2: SGHRS and YFSETQ. V was pared by 3 bases and J by 0 bases, with 12 bases of the junction left unmatched. The length of the CDR3 is 19 residues. CDR3: CASSSTGDPRYSGANVLTF. Here the CDR3 DNA reads TGCGCCAGCAGCTCAACAGGGGACCCGCGATACTCTGGGGCCAACGTCCTGACTTTC.

This sequence joins TRBV7-9 and TRBJ1-1, with 8 bases that match TRBD1. The trim removed 1 base at V and 4 bases at J, leaving 8 bases unmatched. Germline V gene data show CDR1 as SEHNR and CDR2 as FQNEAQ (reference sequence). There are 16 residues in the CDR3. The CDR3 region has the DNA TGTGCCAGCAGCTTAGATGGCAGGGGGCAGCGCACTGAAGCTTTCTTT. This sequence encodes CASSLDGRGQRTEAFF.

This clone is a singleton in its sample. The chain uses TRBV12-5 and TRBJ2-5; 9 nucleotides line up with TRBD1. Germline assignment: CDR1 LGHNT and CDR2 FRNRAP. The V segment lost 7 bases and the J segment 7 bases; nucleotides outside the gene matches: 13. This CDR3 contains 15 residues. CDR3 sequence (DNA): TGTGCTAGTGCTTCCACCCGACAGGGGGTGGGGACCCAGTACTTC. Its protein is CASASTRQGVGTQYF. Full variable domain (missing parts from reference TRBV12-5 and TRBJ2-5): DARVTQTPRHKVTEMGQEVTMRCQPILGHNTVFWYRQTMMQGLELLAYFRNRAPLDDSGMPKDRFSAEMPDATLATLKIQPSEPRDSAVYFCASASTRQGVGTQYFGPGTRLLVL.

The chain is built from TRBV5-8 and TRBJ1-4; possibly TRBD1 for D (5 bases). CDR1 is SGHTS and CDR2 is YDEGEE in the germline V gene. Trimming removed 0 bases from V and 8 bases from J, with 11 bases in between. This CDR3 is built from 14 residues. In DNA form, the CDR3 reads TGTGCCAGCAGCTTGGATGGGGCTAGCGAAAAACTGTTTTTT. This translates into CASSLDGASEKLFF.

This chain connects TRBV19 to TRBJ2-2; the match to TRBD1 covers 7 bases. The J segment lost 5 bases and the V segment lost 6 bases, leaving 18 bases of the junction unmatched. Per the germline V gene, CDR1 is LNHDA and CDR2 is SQIVND (reference sequence). This CDR3 is built from 18 residues. CDR3 sequence (DNA): TGTGCCAGTAGATCCCCCCATGTCGCAGGGGGTCGAACCGGGGAGCTGTTTTTT. Its translation is CASRSPHVAGGRTGELFF.

The chain is built from TRBV6-5 and TRBJ2-2, with a tentative D call TRBD1 (5 bases). Germline assignment: CDR1 MNHEY and CDR2 SVGAGI. Trimming took 4 bases from V and 2 from J, leaving 11 bases between them. The CDR3 sequence is 15 residues long. The CDR3 DNA follows: TGTGCCAGCAGTTCCCCAGGGTCAAACACCGGGGAGCTGTTTTTT. As protein: CASSSPGSNTGELFF.

V is TRBV13 and J is TRBJ2-1; 11 bases are a match to TRBD2. CDR1 PRHDT and CDR2 FYEKMQ come from the germline V gene (reference sequence). V was pared by 3 bases and J by 7 bases, with 5 bases of the junction left unmatched. This CDR3 comprises 15 residues. The CDR3: CASSFLAGGGNEQFF. CDR3 DNA: TGTGCCAGCAGCTTTCTAGCGGGGGGAGGGAATGAGCAGTTCTTC.

A few counts support this clone. Distinct nucleotide sequences in the sample also encode this CDR3. The chain links TRBV12-3 or TRBV12-4 to TRBJ2-2; D gene unclear. V shed 3 bases and J shed 1 base, with 3 bases lying between them. There are 13 residues in the CDR3. CDR3 DNA: TGTGCCAGCAGTTTGTTGAACACCGGGGAGCTGTTTTTT. Encoded protein: CASSLLNTGELFF.

The gene calls are TRBV28 and TRBJ1-5; no clear D. Germline CDR1 and CDR2: MDHEN and SYDVKM. This CDR3 spans 12 amino acids. Trimming took off 5 bases at V and 6 bases at J, with 8 bases between the two ends. The CDR3 loop reads CASSPLLQPQHF. Here the CDR3 DNA reads TGTGCCAGCAGTCCACTACTTCAGCCCCAGCATTTT.

The chain carries TRBV21-1 and TRBJ2-7. TRBV21-1 corresponds to a pseudogene. The CDR3 spans 18 residues. DNA of the CDR3: TGTGCCAGCAGCAACACCTTGGACTGGACAAACACCTCCTACGAGCAGTACTTC. Encoded protein: CASSNTLDWTNTSYEQYF.

The chain links TRBV7-2 to TRBJ1-4, with D tentatively TRBD1 (5 bases). The CDR3 is 14 amino acids. Germline V gene lookup returns CDR1 SGHTA and CDR2 FQGNSA. V was trimmed by 5 bases and J by 12 bases, leaving 19 bases between them. The CDR3 region has the DNA TGTGCCAGCAGCCCCCAGGGAGATGGGGCTCAACTGTTTTTT. Translated, it gives CASSPQGDGAQLFF.

The chain has TRBV18 and TRBJ2-5; 8 nucleotides match TRBD2. Germline values: CDR1 KGHSH, CDR2 LQKENI. The CDR3 loop spans 16 amino acids. Germline trimming cut 2 bases from V and 1 base from J; bases unmatched to any gene: 6. The CDR3 bases are TGTGCCAGCTCACCATGGGATAGCGGGATCCAAGAGACCCAGTACTTC. This sequence encodes CASSPWDSGIQETQYF.

This chain joins TRBV4-1 and TRBJ2-7, with D perhaps matching TRBD1 (5 bases). Trimming pared 3 bases from V and 1 base from J, leaving 7 bases between. This CDR3 has 13 amino acids. CDR1 and CDR2 (germline): MGHRA, YSYEKL. This CDR3 is CASSHTGSYEQYF. CDR3 nucleotide sequence: TGCGCCAGCAGCCATACAGGTTCCTACGAGCAGTACTTC.

V and J are TRBV6-6 and TRBJ2-4; TRBD1 matches at 12 bases. This CDR3 spans 17 amino acids. Trimming removed 5 bases from V and 2 bases from J; junction bases left unmatched: 7. Germline V gene sequence: CDR1 MNHNY, CDR2 SVGAGI (reference sequence). This CDR3 is CASSPPGTGGPKNIQYF. CDR3 DNA: TGTGCCAGCAGTCCTCCCGGGACAGGGGGCCCCAAAAACATTCAGTACTTC.

This chain joins TRBV7-8 and TRBJ2-1, with 12 bases matching TRBD2. V gave up 1 base and J gave up 9 bases; unmatched junction bases: 4. Per the germline V gene, CDR1 is SGHVS and CDR2 is FQNEAQ. There are 15 residues in the CDR3. Written as DNA, the CDR3 is TGTGCCAGCAGCTTAGGGGCTAGCGGGGGGGCTGAGCAGTTCTTC. Protein sequence: CASSLGASGGAEQFF.

The V gene is TRBV3-1 (or the pseudogene TRBV3-2), the J gene TRBJ2-7, with D unresolved. The CDR3 spans 15 residues. The germline V gene has CDR1 LGHDT and CDR2 YNNKEL (reference sequence). V dropped 4 bases and J dropped 5 bases, with 18 bases sitting between them. The DNA of the CDR3 is TGTGCCAGCAGCCTTACCGCGGACCTCGGCGACGAGCAGTACTTC. As protein: CASSLTADLGDEQYF.

V is TRBV7-9 and J is TRBJ1-2; D not certain. V lost 2 bases and J 10 bases, leaving 17 bases between the germline ends. Looked up from germline, CDR1 is SEHNR and CDR2 is FQNEAQ (reference sequence). CDR3 length: 14 residues. Written as DNA, the CDR3 is TGTGCCAGCAGCTTACCCGAGGAGGGTAGGGACTACACCTTC. This codes for CASSLPEEGRDYTF.

The gene calls are TRBV5-1 and TRBJ2-7, with 10 nucleotides matching TRBD2. The germline CDR1 and CDR2 sequences are SGHRS and YFSETQ. This CDR3 is built from 16 residues. J gave up 4 bases and V 1 base, and 8 bases lay outside the gene matches. CDR3 sequence (DNA): TGCGCCAGCAGCTTGACTAGCGGGATTCGGTATTACGAGCAGTACTTC. Translating it yields CASSLTSGIRYYEQYF.